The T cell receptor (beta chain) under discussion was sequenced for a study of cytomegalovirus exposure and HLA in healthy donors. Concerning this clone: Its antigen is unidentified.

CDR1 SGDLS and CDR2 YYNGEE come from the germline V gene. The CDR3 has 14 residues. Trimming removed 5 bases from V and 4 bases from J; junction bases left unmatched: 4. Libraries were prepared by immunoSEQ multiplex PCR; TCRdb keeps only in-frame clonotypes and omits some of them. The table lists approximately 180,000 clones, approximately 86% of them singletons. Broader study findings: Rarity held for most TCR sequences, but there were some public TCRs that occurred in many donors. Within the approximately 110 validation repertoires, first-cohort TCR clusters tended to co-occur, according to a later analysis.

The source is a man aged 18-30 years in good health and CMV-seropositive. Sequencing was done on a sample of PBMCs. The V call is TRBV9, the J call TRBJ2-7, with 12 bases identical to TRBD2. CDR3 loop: CASSRTSGEYEQYF. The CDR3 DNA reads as TGTGCCAGCAGTAGGACTAGCGGGGAGTACGAGCAGTACTTC.